The 27 T cell receptor beta chains listed next were all sequenced from one sample in a study of blood T cell repertoires in COVID-19. The data were produced by immunoSEQ multiplex PCR, yet TCRdb's version contains in-frame clones alone and is incomplete. The sample lists 130,000 or so clones, roughly 89% occurring once. Sequencing was performed on peripheral blood. These receptors were collected from a woman aged 45-60 years with acute or convalescent COVID-19.

The V and J genes are TRBV30 and TRBJ2-2; D not certain. V was trimmed by 5 bases and J by 4 bases, leaving 5 bases between them. Germline V gene data show CDR1 as GTSNPN and CDR2 as SVGIG (reference sequence). This CDR3 has 11 residues. DNA of the CDR3: TGTGCCTGGGCGGTCACCGGGGAGCTGTTTTTT. Amino acids: CAWAVTGELFF.

The chain employs TRBV4-2 and TRBJ1-1, with D uncertain. Trimming left V 2 bases short and J 0 bases short, with 13 bases between. The CDR3 totals 16 residues. The germline V gene has CDR1 LGHNA and CDR2 YNFKEQ. The CDR3 spells CASSQPVSGMNTEAFF. The CDR3 DNA reads as TGTGCCAGCAGCCAACCCGTATCAGGTATGAACACTGAAGCTTTCTTT.

V usage is TRBV5-4 and J usage is TRBJ2-1; tentative D call: TRBD2 (7 bases). Germline V gene sequence: CDR1 SGHNT, CDR2 YYREEE (reference sequence). V was shortened by 2 bases and J by 4 bases, with 10 bases between the two germline ends. The CDR3 runs to 14 residues. CDR3 in DNA: TGTGCCAGCAGCTTACAGGGAGGGTACAATGAGCAGTTCTTC. The encoded protein is CASSLQGGYNEQFF.

The chain carries TRBV5-1 and TRBJ1-3, with unresolved D. Germline CDR1 and CDR2: SGHRS and YFSETQ. V lost 4 bases and J 2 bases, leaving 7 bases between the germline ends. This CDR3 is 13 amino acids long. The chain's CDR3 is CASSRLPGNTIYF. DNA for the CDR3: TGCGCCAGCAGCCGCCTACCTGGAAACACCATATATTTT.

V is TRBV5-6 and J is TRBJ1-5; D is undetermined. V was shortened by 0 bases and J by 4 bases, with 17 bases between the two germline ends. Germline CDR1 is SGHDT and CDR2 is YYEEEE. There are 17 residues in the CDR3. CDR3 DNA sequence: TGTGCCAGCAGCTTGGCCGGGAGGGTGGCACCAAATCAGCCCCAGCATTTT. Translating gives CASSLAGRVAPNQPQHF.

The CDR3 protein is CASSVQGTGELFF. The CDR3 nucleotides are TGTGCCAGCAGCGTACAGGGCACCGGGGAGCTGTTTTTT. V is TRBV9 and J is TRBJ2-2, with D perhaps matching TRBD1 (5 bases). The germline CDR1 and CDR2 sequences are SGDLS and YYNGEE. This CDR3 region has 13 residues. With 1 base removed from V and 4 bases from J, the gap between germline ends came to 5 bases.

This clone was found once. The V call is TRBV18, the J call TRBJ1-3; the D is unclear. CDR3 length equals 16 residues. Looked up from germline, CDR1 is KGHSH and CDR2 is LQKENI. Trimming removed 1 base at V and 0 bases at J, with 10 bases between. CDR3 loop: CASSPQPGFSGNTIYF. The CDR3 region has the DNA TGTGCCAGCTCACCACAGCCGGGGTTCTCTGGAAACACCATATATTTT.

This CDR3 reads CASSLFLVGGSNYGYTF. CDR3 DNA sequence: TGTGCCAGCAGCTTGTTTTTGGTGGGGGGGTCTAACTATGGCTACACCTTC. This rearrangement joins TRBV5-5 to TRBJ1-2; TRBD1 might be the D (5 bases). This CDR3 has 17 residues. V lost 1 base, J lost 0 bases, and 16 bases lay in between. CDR1 SGHKS and CDR2 YYEKEE come from the germline V gene (reference sequence). Supplemented by reference TRBV5-5 and TRBJ1-2, the full variable domain reads DAGVTQSPTHLIKTRGQQVTLRCSPISGHKSVSWYQQVLGQGPQFIFQYYEKEERGRGNFPDRFSARQFPNYSSELNVNALLLGDSALYLCASSLFLVGGSNYGYTFGSGTRLTVV.

The J gene is TRBJ2-1, the V gene TRBV27; 13 bases are a match to TRBD2. The CDR3 runs to 15 residues. Germline-derived CDR1 and CDR2 are MNHEY and SMNVEV (reference sequence). Trimming took 5 bases from V and 6 from J; bases not matched to a gene: 4. Written as DNA, the CDR3 is TGTGCCAGCAGTACTAGCGGGAGGGCCGTCAATGAGCAGTTCTTC. Amino acid sequence: CASSTSGRAVNEQFF.

The chain has TRBV27 and TRBJ2-1, with 11 bases fitting TRBD2. The CDR3 covers 14 residues. V dropped 6 bases and J dropped 5; count of bases not matched to a gene: 3. Germline V lookup: CDR1 MNHEY, CDR2 SMNVEV (reference sequence). CDR3 DNA sequence: TGTGCCAGCAGCCGACTAGCGGGAAACAATGAGCAGTTCTTC. Translated: CASSRLAGNNEQFF.

The chain is built from TRBV12-3 or TRBV12-4 and TRBJ2-2, with D unclear. The CDR3 is made up of 13 amino acids. V was clipped by 7 bases and J by 7 bases, with 13 bases between them. Written as DNA, the CDR3 is TGTGCCAGCAACGTCGCCGCACTCGGGGAGCTGTTTTTT. Encoded protein: CASNVAALGELFF.

The V call is TRBV9, the J call TRBJ1-2; tentative D call: TRBD1 (6 bases). The CDR3 is 11 residues long. V was pared by 4 bases and J by 6 bases, with 7 bases between. Germline V gives CDR1 SGDLS, CDR2 YYNGEE. CDR3 residues: CASSNRDGYTF. CDR3 DNA sequence: TGTGCCAGCAGCAACAGGGATGGCTACACCTTC. Full variable domain (remainder filled in from reference TRBV9 and TRBJ1-2): DSGVTQTPKHLITATGQRVTLRCSPRSGDLSVYWYQQSLDQGLQFLIQYYNGEERAKGNILERFSAQQFPDLHSELNLSSLELGDSALYFCASSNRDGYTFGSGTRLTVV.

The J gene is TRBJ2-3, the V gene TRBV6-2 or TRBV6-3; TRBD2 might be the D (6 bases). The V gene lost 6 bases and the J gene lost 4 bases, with 17 bases spanning the gap. The CDR3 length is 15 residues. CDR1 MNHEY and CDR2 SVGEGT come from the germline V gene. CDR3 protein: CASSRPRGGADTQYF. The CDR3 DNA is TGTGCCAGCAGCCGGCCCCGGGGAGGCGCAGATACGCAGTATTTT.

The rearrangement uses TRBV4-2 and TRBJ1-6; 8 bases fit TRBD1. J lost 7 bases, V lost 5 bases, and 4 bases had no gene match. Germline values: CDR1 LGHNA, CDR2 YNFKEQ. This CDR3 region has 14 residues. In DNA, the CDR3 is TGTGCCAGCAGCTTGACAGGGGTAAATTCACCCCTCCACTTT. It yields the protein CASSLTGVNSPLHF.

This clone was observed a handful of times. The chain uses TRBV9 and TRBJ2-2; 7 bases map to TRBD2. V trimming: 0 bases; J trimming: 3 bases; junction bases outside the gene matches: 5. Germline CDR1 reads SGDLS; CDR2 reads YYNGEE. This CDR3 is built from 16 residues. This chain's CDR3 is CASSVEGGSYTGELFF. In nucleotides, the CDR3 is TGTGCCAGCAGCGTAGAAGGCGGGAGCTACACCGGGGAGCTGTTTTTT.

The CDR3 loop reads CASRFRGGDTEAFF. CDR3 nucleotide sequence: TGTGCCAGCAGATTTCGGGGGGGGGACACTGAAGCTTTCTTT. V is TRBV5-4 and J is TRBJ1-1, with D possibly TRBD1 on 5 matching bases. The CDR3 sequence is 14 residues long. Germline V gives CDR1 SGHNT, CDR2 YYREEE (reference sequence). Trimming removed 5 bases at V and 3 bases at J, with 14 bases between.

The rearrangement links TRBV5-4 to TRBJ2-1; possible D gene TRBD1, 5 bases. V was trimmed by 6 bases and J by 6 bases, leaving 13 bases between them. Germline CDR1 and CDR2: SGHNT and YYREEE (reference sequence). The CDR3 loop spans 13 amino acids. This CDR3 reads CASTKAGFNEQFF. The CDR3 region has the DNA TGTGCCAGCACCAAGGCAGGGTTCAATGAGCAGTTCTTC.

V gene TRBV7-6 combines with J gene TRBJ1-2; D unresolved. Trimming cost V 3 bases and J 4 bases, with 6 bases left between them. This CDR3 has 12 residues. CDR1 and CDR2 (germline): SGHVS, FNYEAQ. The CDR3 nucleotides are TGTGCCAGCAGCTTCTTCGGCTATGGCTACACCTTC. Its protein product is CASSFFGYGYTF.

CDR3 in DNA: TGTGCCAGCAGCCTAAGCGCTACCTTCACAGATACGCAGTATTTT. Protein sequence: CASSLSATFTDTQYF. The chain has TRBV9 and TRBJ2-3; unclear D gene. V shed 4 bases and J shed 2 bases, with 14 bases lying between them. Germline CDR1 is SGDLS and CDR2 is YYNGEE. This CDR3 spans 15 amino acids.

The chain combines TRBV29-1 with TRBJ1-1, with D perhaps matching TRBD1 (6 bases). V lost 4 bases, J lost 2 bases, and 8 bases lay in between. Germline CDR1 SQVTM, CDR2 ANQGSEA. The CDR3 covers 12 residues. For the CDR3, the DNA is TGCAGCGTTGGGACAGCCAACACTGAAGCTTTCTTT. Its protein is CSVGTANTEAFF.

The gene calls are TRBV7-9 and TRBJ2-1; the match to TRBD2 covers 7 bases. V shed 7 bases, J shed 2 bases, and the junction held 8 bases outside the gene matches. In germline, CDR1 is SEHNR, CDR2 FQNEAQ (reference sequence). CDR3 size: 15 residues. CDR3 sequence reads: CASTPGRTTYNEQFF. DNA of the CDR3: TGTGCCAGCACCCCCGGGAGGACCACCTACAATGAGCAGTTCTTC.

The rearrangement uses TRBV2 and TRBJ1-1; possible D gene TRBD1, 6 bases. The germline V gene has CDR1 SNHLY and CDR2 FYNNEI. This CDR3 region has 14 residues. The ends were cut back, 7 bases at V and 12 bases at J, with 24 bases in the middle. As DNA, the CDR3 is TGTGCCAGCATAGAAGCCCGGGACACCGCGGTAACTTTCTTT. As protein: CASIEARDTAVTFF.

The V gene is TRBV10-3, the J gene TRBJ2-5; 11 nucleotides agree with TRBD2. V was clipped by 0 bases and J by 7 bases; unmatched bases: 1. The CDR3 sequence is 14 residues long. Germline assignment: CDR1 ENHRY and CDR2 SYGVKD. DNA of the CDR3: TGTGCCATCAGTGAGTCAGGACTAGCGGGGACCCAGTACTTC. It specifies CAISESGLAGTQYF.

This clone was seen more than once but under ten times. This chain joins TRBV29-1 and TRBJ1-2; possible D gene TRBD1, 6 bases. The CDR3 length is 13 residues. Germline-derived CDR1 and CDR2 are SQVTM and ANQGSEA. V lost 4 bases and J lost 8, with 17 bases in between. The CDR3, as DNA: TGCAGCGTTGCAGAAGGGACATTTGGGGGCTACACCTTC. This sequence encodes CSVAEGTFGGYTF.

The chain links TRBV4-1 to TRBJ2-5; no reliable D call. Per germline, CDR1 MGHRA and CDR2 YSYEKL. The CDR3 length is 15 residues. V shed 3 bases and J shed 0 bases, with 11 bases lying between them. CDR3 loop: CASSHIGQDQETQYF. DNA for the CDR3: TGCGCCAGCAGCCATATTGGCCAGGACCAAGAGACCCAGTACTTC.

This rearrangement joins TRBV5-1 to TRBJ2-7; 7 bases match TRBD2. J was trimmed by 6 bases and V by 1 base; bases with no gene match: 4. Per germline, CDR1 SGHRS and CDR2 YFSETQ. This CDR3 is built from 13 residues. CDR3 loop: CASSLLAGSEQYF. CDR3 nucleotides: TGCGCCAGCAGCTTGTTAGCGGGTTCCGAGCAGTACTTC. Full variable domain (outside the CDR3, taken from reference TRBV5-1 and TRBJ2-7): KAGVTQTPRYLIKTRGQQVTLSCSPISGHRSVSWYQQTPGQGLQFLFEYFSETQRNKGNFPGRFSGRQFSNSRSEMNVSTLELGDSALYLCASSLLAGSEQYFGPGTRLTVT.

This chain uses TRBV7-6 with TRBJ2-1, with 9 nucleotides matching TRBD2. CDR1 SGHVS and CDR2 FNYEAQ come from the germline V gene. The CDR3 runs to 16 residues. Losses at the gene ends were 1 base for V and 4 bases for J; bases not matched to a gene: 5. The CDR3: CASSLGGLAGYNEQFF. The CDR3 nucleotides read TGTGCCAGCAGCTTAGGGGGGCTAGCGGGATACAATGAGCAGTTCTTC.